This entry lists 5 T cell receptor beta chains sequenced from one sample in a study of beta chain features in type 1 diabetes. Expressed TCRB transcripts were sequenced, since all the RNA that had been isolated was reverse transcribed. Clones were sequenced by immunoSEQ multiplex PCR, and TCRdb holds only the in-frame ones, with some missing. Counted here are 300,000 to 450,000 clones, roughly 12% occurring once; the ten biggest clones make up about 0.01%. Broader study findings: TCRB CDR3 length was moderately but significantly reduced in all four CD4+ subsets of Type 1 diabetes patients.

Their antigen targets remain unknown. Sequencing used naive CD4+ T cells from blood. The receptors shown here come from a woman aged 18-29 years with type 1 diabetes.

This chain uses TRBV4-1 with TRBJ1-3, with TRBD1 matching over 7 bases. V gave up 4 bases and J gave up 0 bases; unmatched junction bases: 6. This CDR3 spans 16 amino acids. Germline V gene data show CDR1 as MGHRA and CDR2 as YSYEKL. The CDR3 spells CASSPLGQISGNTIYF. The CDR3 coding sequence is TGCGCCAGCAGCCCCCTGGGACAGATCTCTGGAAACACCATATATTTT.

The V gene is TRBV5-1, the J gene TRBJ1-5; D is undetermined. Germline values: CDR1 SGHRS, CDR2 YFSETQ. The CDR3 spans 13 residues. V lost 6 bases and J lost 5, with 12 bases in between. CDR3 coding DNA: TGCGCCAGCATACTGACATTGTATCAGCCCCAGCATTTT. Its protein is CASILTLYQPQHF.

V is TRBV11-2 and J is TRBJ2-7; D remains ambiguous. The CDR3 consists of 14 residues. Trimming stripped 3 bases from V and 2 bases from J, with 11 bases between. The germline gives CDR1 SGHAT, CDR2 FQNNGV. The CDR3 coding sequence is TGTGCCAGCAGCTTCCACTGGTCCCCCTACGAGCAGTACTTC. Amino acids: CASSFHWSPYEQYF.

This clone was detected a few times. This CDR3 reads CASSTARGGPLWEQYF. The CDR3 region has the DNA TGTGCCAGCAGCACAGCGAGGGGAGGGCCTTTGTGGGAGCAGTACTTC. This chain joins TRBV21-1 and TRBJ2-7; the table's TRBD2 call for D was not verified on the DNA. TRBV21-1 is assigned pseudogene status. There are 16 residues in the CDR3.

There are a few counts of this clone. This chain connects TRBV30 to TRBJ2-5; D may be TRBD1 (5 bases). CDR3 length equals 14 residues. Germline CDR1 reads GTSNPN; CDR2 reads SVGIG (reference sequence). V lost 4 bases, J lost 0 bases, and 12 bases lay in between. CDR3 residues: CAWTRGSYQETQYF. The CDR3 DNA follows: TGTGCCTGGACTAGGGGATCGTACCAAGAGACCCAGTACTTC.